These T cell receptor beta chains were read from a single sample in a study of a mutant IDH1 vaccine in newly diagnosed glioma. Sequencing was performed with immunoSEQ multiplex PCR; in TCRdb, only in-frame clones are kept and a portion is missing. The sample lists over 50,000 clones; 70% to 90% were seen once. Their antigens are not known. Sample: PBMCs, taken from a glioma patient whose treatment included an IDH1 peptide vaccine. The source is a man aged 30 to 45 with glioma. CDR3s include the opening cysteine and the closing phenylalanine or tryptophan. The D gene is left open where the match is weak. A clone size is listed for some rows: how often the clone was seen (once, few, many), or a class if it is expanded.

TRBV4-1	-	-	TRBJ1-2	CASSLDVRHGYTF	TGCGCCAGCAGCCTTGACGTCCGACATGGCTACACCTTC
TRBV10-2	TRBD1	-	TRBJ1-5	CASSYGGTGGWQPQHF	TGCGCCAGCAGTTATGGTGGGACAGGGGGCTGGCAGCCCCAGCATTTT
TRBV27	TRBD2	-	TRBJ2-1	CASSSRTSGGLAKQFF	TGTGCCAGCAGTTCCCGGACTAGCGGGGGCCTCGCGAAGCAGTTCTTC
TRBV11-2	-	-	TRBJ2-1	CASSTHRQSNNEQFF	TGTGCCAGCAGCACCCACAGGCAATCCAACAATGAGCAGTTCTTC
TRBV29-1	-	-	TRBJ1-5	CSVAWGSAKADSNQPQHF	TGCAGCGTTGCATGGGGGAGTGCAAAAGCGGATAGCAATCAGCCCCAGCATTTT
TRBV7-9	-	-	TRBJ2-7	CASSPPEAYEQYF	TGTGCCAGCAGCCCCCCTGAGGCCTACGAGCAGTACTTC
TRBV7-9	TRBD1	once	TRBJ1-1	CASSLEDGGTGRSTEAFF	TGTGCCAGCAGCTTAGAAGACGGGGGGACAGGGAGGAGCACTGAAGCTTTCTTT
TRBV27	-	-	TRBJ1-6	CASSLGGGEGNSPLHF	TGTGCCAGCAGTTTGGGGGGCGGGGAAGGGAATTCACCCCTCCACTTT
TRBV4-1	TRBD1	-	TRBJ2-1	CASSQPGRDRVNEQFF	TGCGCCAGCAGCCAACCCGGCCGGGACAGGGTAAATGAGCAGTTCTTC
TRBV5-1	-	-	TRBJ2-2	CASRNRTANTGELFF	TGCGCCAGCAGGAACCGGACGGCGAACACCGGGGAGCTGTTTTTT
TRBV19	-	-	TRBJ2-1	CASSIRGSYQAEQFF	TGTGCCAGTAGTATACGAGGCAGCTACCAAGCAGAGCAGTTCTTC
TRBV6-1	-	few	TRBJ1-1	CASRTELLMNTEAFF	TGTGCCAGCCGGACGGAACTACTAATGAACACTGAAGCTTTCTTT
TRBV11-3	-	-	TRBJ1-6	CASSLTPNSPLHF	TGTGCCAGCAGCTTGACTCCAAATTCACCCCTCCACTTT
TRBV7-9	-	-	TRBJ1-1	CASSLAQATEAFF	TGTGCCAGCAGCTTAGCACAGGCCACTGAAGCTTTCTTT
TRBV18	TRBD2	-	TRBJ2-1	CASSGILAGGIDEQFF	TGTGCCAGCTCAGGAATCCTAGCGGGGGGGATCGATGAGCAGTTCTTC
TRBV19	TRBD1	-	TRBJ2-7	CASGGTGGHEQYF	TGTGCCAGTGGGGGGACAGGGGGCCACGAGCAGTACTTC
TRBV7-2	-	-	TRBJ2-1	CASSRRDNEQFF	TGTGCCAGCAGCCGCCGGGACAATGAGCAGTTCTTC
TRBV6-1	-	-	TRBJ2-6	CASGAGANVLTF	TGTGCCAGCGGGGCTGGGGCCAACGTCCTGACTTTC
TRBV4-2	-	-	TRBJ2-2	CASSQDPRQNTGELFF	TGTGCCAGCAGCCAAGACCCCCGACAGAACACCGGGGAGCTGTTTTTT
TRBV5-4	-	-	TRBJ1-1	CASSPFGGTEAFF	TGTGCCAGCAGCCCCTTCGGGGGCACTGAAGCTTTCTTT
TRBV6-5	-	-	TRBJ2-5	CASSRHGETQYF	TGTGCCAGCAGTCGACACGGGGAGACCCAGTACTTC
TRBV28	-	-	TRBJ1-2	CASSLMGGGGYTF	TGTGCCAGCAGTTTAATGGGGGGAGGTGGCTACACCTTC
TRBV6-5	-	-	TRBJ1-1	CASSYSALMNTEAFF	TGTGCCAGCAGTTATAGTGCACTAATGAACACTGAAGCTTTCTTT
TRBV11-3	-	once	TRBJ2-5	CASSLSVMETQYF	TGTGCCAGCAGCCTATCGGTGATGGAGACCCAGTACTTC
TRBV6-1	-	-	TRBJ1-1	CASSEMVGTEAFF	TGTGCCAGCAGTGAAATGGTGGGCACTGAAGCTTTCTTT
TRBV18	-	-	TRBJ1-1	CASSGPNTEAFF	TGTGCCAGCTCAGGGCCGAACACTGAAGCTTTCTTT
TRBV5-5	-	-	TRBJ1-1	CASSFLGRPEAFF	TGTGCCAGCAGCTTTTTGGGTCGCCCCGAAGCTTTCTTT
TRBV27	TRBD1	once	TRBJ1-2	CASSPQGDGYTF	TGTGCCAGCAGCCCACAGGGGGATGGCTACACCTTC
TRBV7-9	-	-	TRBJ1-3	CASSLALSGYGNTIYF	TGTGCCAGCAGCTTAGCGCTTTCAGGGTATGGAAACACCATATATTTT
TRBV6-6	-	-	TRBJ2-1	CAIGGYNEQFF	TGTGCCATCGGGGGCTACAATGAGCAGTTCTTC
TRBV6-5	TRBD2	-	TRBJ2-1	CASRAGGPGEQFF	TGTGCCAGCAGGGCGGGGGGGCCAGGTGAGCAGTTCTTC
TRBV5-1	-	-	TRBJ2-1	CASSLNMGRGYNEQFF	TGCGCCAGCAGCTTGAATATGGGCAGGGGCTACAATGAGCAGTTCTTC
TRBV6-1	TRBD1	-	TRBJ1-2	CASSPGQGNYGYTF	TGTGCCAGCAGCCCGGGACAGGGAAACTATGGCTACACCTTC
TRBV5-4	-	-	TRBJ1-4	CASSQARGTNEKLFF	TGTGCCAGCAGCCAGGCCCGGGGAACTAATGAAAAACTGTTTTTT
TRBV7-6	TRBD1	-	TRBJ2-7	CASSLAELPGQDIYEQYF	TGTGCCAGCAGCTTAGCGGAGTTACCGGGACAGGATATTTACGAGCAGTACTTC
TRBV7-9	-	-	TRBJ2-2	CASSLSSLTTGELFF	TGTGCCAGCAGCTTATCTAGCTTAACGACCGGGGAGCTGTTTTTT
TRBV5-1	-	-	TRBJ2-7	CASSLSIQGFEQYF	TGCGCCAGCAGCTTATCAATCCAGGGATTCGAGCAGTACTTC
TRBV4-1	-	once	TRBJ2-1	CASSQDRQSYNEQFF	TGCGCCAGCAGCCAAGACAGGCAATCCTACAATGAGCAGTTCTTC
TRBV19	-	-	TRBJ2-3	CASSYYRGAQDTQYF	TGTGCCAGCTCTTACTACCGGGGGGCCCAAGATACGCAGTATTTT
TRBV6-1	-	-	TRBJ1-1	CASSETVNTEAFF	TGTGCCAGCAGTGAGACGGTGAACACTGAAGCTTTCTTT
TRBV2	TRBD1	few	TRBJ1-5	CASSADRGWNQPQHF	TGTGCCAGCAGTGCGGACAGGGGATGGAATCAGCCCCAGCATTTT
TRBV7-9	-	few	TRBJ1-2	CASSLERPDHYTF	TGTGCCAGCAGCTTAGAGCGGCCGGACCACTACACCTTC
TRBV15	-	-	TRBJ1-1	CATRRTFDTEAFF	TGTGCCACGAGGCGGACATTCGATACTGAAGCTTTCTTT
TRBV19	TRBD2	-	TRBJ2-1	CASSIGTSSTNEQFF	TGTGCCAGTAGTATTGGGACTAGCTCCACCAATGAGCAGTTCTTC
TRBV7-9	-	-	TRBJ1-5	CASSLQNNQPQHF	TGTGCCAGCAGCTTACAAAACAATCAGCCCCAGCATTTT